These T cell receptor beta chains were read from a single sample in a study of T cells in Graves' hyperthyroidism and ophthalmopathy. TCRdb passed the multiplex PCR reads through MiXCR, listing each CDR3 protein once. The sample has 690,000 or so distinct CDR3 sequences, around 20% seen once. The specimen was blood. The origin of the receptors is a woman between 50 and 59 years old with Graves' hyperthyroidism that later progressed to Graves' ophthalmopathy. CDR3s include the opening cysteine and the closing phenylalanine or tryptophan. Each record gives: V gene, J gene, clone size, CDR3 protein. Rows give clone size only sometimes, using once, few, many, or a class for an expanded clone.

TRBV6-1	TRBJ1-1	many	CASRDLMNTEAFF
TRBV10-3	TRBJ2-1	NA	CAIRGLAGGNEQFF
TRBV12-3/TRBV12-4	TRBJ1-1	many	CASYNPPKQSPLSEAFF
TRBV7-9	TRBJ2-1	few	CASSLVPVNEQFF
TRBV9	TRBJ2-4	few	CASSVGGSGGEIQYF
TRBV2	TRBJ2-3	few	CAIGDTQYF
TRBV19	TRBJ1-1	NA	CASSIRAGGNTEAFF
TRBV24-1	TRBJ2-3	few	CATSDPGQTDTQYF
TRBV10-3	TRBJ1-4	NA	CAISEWGEGEKLFF
TRBV20-1	TRBJ2-1	few	CSATGVSTYNEQFF
TRBV6-1	TRBJ2-5	many	CASRDRGSRETQYF
TRBV5-1	TRBJ1-2	NA	CASSLAGRGLKGDGYTF
TRBV12-3/TRBV12-4	TRBJ2-5	NA	CASRIRDQKETQYF
TRBV6-1	TRBJ2-1	few	CASTRGQSSYNEQFF
TRBV27	TRBJ1-2	NA	CASSLGRGREGYTF
TRBV7-9	TRBJ1-1	many	CASSSGLNTEAFF
TRBV12-3/TRBV12-4	TRBJ1-1	many	CASSPGQALNTEAFF
TRBV4-1	TRBJ1-1	few	CASSQATGYTEAFF